One sample yielded the 18 T cell receptor beta chains listed below, sequenced in a study of CD8+ T cells in alopecia areata. Treatment defined: oral pan-JAK inhibitor, 5-10 mg twice daily. It was cDNA, reverse transcribed from extracted RNA, that served as the sequencing template. Profiling relied on immunoSEQ multiplex PCR, and the TCRdb table lists in-frame clones only, not all of them. The sample comprises fewer than 350,000 clones, about three fifths of which are singletons, and more than 1.5% rests with the top ten. The starting material was CD4+ T cells sorted from blood, obtained at week 24, from a patient treated with tofacitinib. The receptors were sampled from a human donor with alopecia areata.

The V call is TRBV27, the J call TRBJ1-1; TRBD1 aligns across 7 bases. Germline V CDR1 and CDR2: MNHEY, SMNVEV (reference sequence). The trim removed 2 bases at V and 4 bases at J, leaving 10 bases unmatched. This CDR3 has 16 residues. CDR3 in DNA: TGTGCCAGCAGTTTACGCCCTTCAGGGGGAACCACTGAAGCTTTCTTT. Encoded protein: CASSLRPSGGTTEAFF.

This chain uses TRBV28 with TRBJ2-7, with D unclear. Trimming left V 2 bases short and J 0 bases short, with 8 bases between. The germline gives CDR1 MDHEN, CDR2 SYDVKM. The CDR3 has 14 amino acids. The CDR3 nucleotides read TGTGCCAGCAGTTTAACTGGGAACTCCTACGAGCAGTACTTC. This sequence encodes CASSLTGNSYEQYF. Together with reference TRBV28 and TRBJ2-7, the CDR3 gives the full variable domain: DVKVTQSSRYLVKRTGEKVFLECVQDMDHENMFWYRQDPGLGLRLIYFSYDVKMKEKGDIPEGYSVSREKKERFSLILESASTNQTSMYLCASSLTGNSYEQYFGPGTRLTVT.

J is TRBJ1-5 and V is TRBV9, with TRBD1 matching over 7 bases. The CDR3 has 14 amino acids. V shed 3 bases, J shed 5 bases, and the junction held 5 bases outside the gene matches. Germline CDR1 and CDR2: SGDLS and YYNGEE. The CDR3 here is CASSGQGGDQPQHF. The CDR3 DNA sequence: TGTGCCAGCAGCGGACAGGGTGGGGATCAGCCCCAGCATTTT.

This clone has only a few counts. J is TRBJ2-1 and V is TRBV10-3, with 7 nucleotides matching TRBD1. The length of the CDR3 is 17 residues. J was trimmed by 8 bases and V by 2 bases; bases with no gene match: 15. From germline, CDR1 is ENHRY and CDR2 SYGVKD. The CDR3 coding sequence is TGTGCCATCAGTGAGGGACAGGACCTGCTGGGCCTACATGAGCAGTTCTTC. The encoded protein is CAISEGQDLLGLHEQFF.

A single count supports this clone. This rearrangement joins TRBV6-5 to TRBJ1-6; D is unclear. Germline-derived CDR1 and CDR2 are MNHEY and SVGAGI. Between the trimmed V and J ends, which lost 6 bases and 5 bases, there was a span of 5 bases. The CDR3 is made up of 12 amino acids. The CDR3 sequence: CASSWNNSPLHF. The CDR3 DNA follows: TGTGCCAGCAGCTGGAATAATTCACCCCTCCACTTT.

The rearrangement joins TRBV4-2 to TRBJ1-2; D is undetermined. The germline gives CDR1 LGHNA, CDR2 YNFKEQ. Trimming removed 0 bases from V and 3 bases from J, with 5 bases in between. The CDR3 is made up of 13 amino acids. The CDR3 nucleotides are TGTGCCAGCAGCCAAGATGGGGACTATGGCTACACCTTC. The encoded protein is CASSQDGDYGYTF.

The genes are TRBV18 and TRBJ2-3; D is ambiguous. Germline values: CDR1 KGHSH, CDR2 LQKENI. V lost 3 bases and J 4 bases, leaving 8 bases between the germline ends. The CDR3 is 13 residues long. The CDR3 sequence: CASSPSKADTQYF. In DNA, the CDR3 is TGTGCCAGCTCACCTAGCAAGGCAGATACGCAGTATTTT.

This clone was detected only once. The CDR3 region is CASSSAPYEQYF. The CDR3, as DNA: TGCGCCAGCAGTTCCGCGCCCTACGAGCAGTACTTC. The chain has TRBV5-1 and TRBJ2-7; D unresolved. V gave up 5 bases and J gave up 2 bases, with 8 bases separating them. The CDR3 is 12 amino acids. The germline gives CDR1 SGHRS, CDR2 YFSETQ.

This clone came up a few times. The chain uses TRBV5-1 and TRBJ2-5, with D possibly matching TRBD2 (6 bases). V lost 3 bases and J 5 bases, leaving 14 bases between the germline ends. Germline V CDR1 and CDR2: SGHRS, YFSETQ. The CDR3 covers 14 residues. Here the CDR3 reads CASSSRTAGETQYF. The CDR3 bases are TGCGCCAGCAGCTCACGGACGGCGGGGGAGACCCAGTACTTC.

This sequence joins TRBV5-6 and TRBJ1-1; D is unresolved. The CDR3 spans 17 residues. From germline, CDR1 is SGHDT and CDR2 YYEEEE. Trimming cost V 3 bases and J 1 base, with 19 bases left between them. This CDR3 reads CASSSPGSLAANTEAFF. CDR3 DNA: TGTGCCAGCAGCTCGCCCGGGTCTTTGGCAGCGAACACTGAAGCTTTCTTT.

This clone was detected only a few times. J is TRBJ2-2 and V is TRBV19, with 7 nucleotides matching TRBD1. The germline V gene has CDR1 LNHDA and CDR2 SQIVND (reference sequence). V lost 8 bases, J lost 5 bases, and 8 bases stayed unmatched. The CDR3 has 14 residues. The CDR3: CASSPDRVTGELFF. The CDR3 coding sequence is TGTGCCAGTTCCCCAGACAGGGTAACCGGGGAGCTGTTTTTT.

The V and J genes are TRBV5-1 and TRBJ2-1, with 7 bases lining up with TRBD1. The germline gives CDR1 SGHRS, CDR2 YFSETQ. V was pared by 0 bases and J by 4 bases, with 4 bases of the junction left unmatched. The CDR3 is made up of 15 amino acids. This CDR3 is CASSLEGTDYNEQFF. The CDR3 DNA is TGCGCCAGCAGCTTGGAGGGGACAGATTACAATGAGCAGTTCTTC.

The gene calls are TRBV2 and TRBJ2-5; no firm D call. This CDR3 comprises 13 residues. The V gene lost 2 bases and the J gene lost 5 bases, with 9 bases spanning the gap. Germline CDR1 and CDR2: SNHLY and FYNNEI. The CDR3 sequence: CASSELIGETQYF. The CDR3 DNA is TGTGCCAGCAGTGAACTCATCGGGGAGACCCAGTACTTC.

The CDR3 reads CASSQGGDWTLHF. CDR3 bases: TGCGCCAGCAGCCAAGGGGGGGATTGGACCCTCCACTTT. The V call is TRBV4-1, the J call TRBJ1-6, with D possibly being TRBD1 (5 bases). Trimming took 1 base from V and 14 from J, leaving 12 bases between them. In germline, CDR1 is MGHRA, CDR2 YSYEKL. CDR3 size: 13 residues.

This clone came up once. The chain has TRBV4-1 and TRBJ2-5; D gene unclear. Trimming cost V 4 bases and J 3 bases, with 9 bases left between them. The CDR3 totals 13 residues. Germline V gives CDR1 MGHRA, CDR2 YSYEKL. CDR3 in amino acids: CASSRWEKETQYF. The CDR3 DNA sequence: TGCGCCAGCAGCCGTTGGGAAAAAGAGACCCAGTACTTC.

This rearrangement joins TRBV6-5 to TRBJ2-7; D is possibly TRBD1 or TRBD2 (5 bases each). Between the trimmed V and J ends, which lost 5 bases and 5 bases, there was a span of 16 bases. CDR3 length: 14 residues. Germline V gene lookup returns CDR1 MNHEY and CDR2 SVGAGI. CDR3 DNA: TGTGCCAGCAGTGAGGGGTCTCTCGAGGACGAGCAGTACTTC. Its translation: CASSEGSLEDEQYF.

The V call is TRBV5-5, the J call TRBJ2-7; D gene uncertain. V lost 1 base to trimming and J lost 2 bases, with 4 bases between them. CDR1 is SGHKS and CDR2 is YYEKEE in the germline V gene (reference sequence). CDR3 length: 12 amino acids. CDR3 sequence (DNA): TGTGCCAGCAGCTTGCCAGCCTACGAGCAGTACTTC. Translation: CASSLPAYEQYF.

CDR3 in amino acids: CASVQNGGAGNSPLHF. DNA of the CDR3: TGTGCCAGCGTCCAGAACGGGGGCGCGGGTAATTCACCCCTCCACTTT. V gene TRBV2 combines with J gene TRBJ1-6; tentatively, D is TRBD1 (6 bases). Germline CDR1 and CDR2: SNHLY and FYNNEI. Trimming cost V 8 bases and J 6 bases, with 20 bases left between them. The CDR3 is 16 residues long.